These T cell receptor beta chains were read from a single sample in a study of beta chain features in type 1 diabetes. Sequencing used immunoSEQ multiplex PCR; TCRdb keeps in-frame clones, though not all of them. Altogether around 40,000 clones are present, roughly half being singletons, with the ten largest covering 2.1%. Source material: Tregs from blood. These receptors all come from a woman aged 18-29 years in good health. The CDR3 runs from the conserved cysteine through the conserved F or W.

V gene | CDR3 protein
TRBV14 | CASSQRLARSYNEQFF
TRBV7-2 | CASSPPDGARFYEQYF
TRBV28 | CASSLWEDLKYGYTF
TRBV29-1 | CSARTANMNTEAFF
TRBV2 | CASSTSRNAGELFF
TRBV19 | CASSNRGKDNEQFF
TRBV28 | CASSLHRTGRETQYF
TRBV20-1 | CSARVANEQFF
TRBV19 | CASSQYKNTGELFF
TRBV7-8 | CASSKLAGGNTGELFF
TRBV6-5 | CASSFEPADTQYF